Presented here are 25 T cell receptor beta chains from one specimen sequenced in a study of T cell responses to AZD1222 COVID-19 vaccine (dated by TCRdb to the early 2020s). To prepare the library, the immunoSEQ multiplex PCR assay was applied. Sourced from immuneACCESS, this table was stored by TCRdb with only in-frame sequences that have V and J called. A share of the clones is absent; for the studies checked, an unresolved V gene accounts for under half, and the remainder has no known explanation. In this sample the table shows 100,000 to 150,000 clones, roughly 92% of which occur a single time. The ten top clones hold roughly 1% of the sample. According to the study, the label for this sample's time point signals: about 28 days (+/-7) after the second vaccine dose. This sample comprised peripheral blood, obtained 28 days after the second AZD1222 dose. The source is an adult who received the AZD1222 COVID-19 vaccine.

The table lists this clone with a few counts. The chain uses TRBV7-2 and TRBJ2-3, with 9 bases identical to TRBD2. Unmatched junction bases numbered 7, after V lost 2 bases and J lost 1 base. There are 17 residues in the CDR3. Looked up from germline, CDR1 is SGHTA and CDR2 is FQGNSA. In nucleotides, the CDR3 is TGTGCCAGCAGCTTACGAGGCGGCGGGGGGGGCACAGATACGCAGTATTTT. As protein: CASSLRGGGGGTDTQYF.

A word on this clone: Other DNA variants within this sample encode the same CDR3. This chain uses TRBV19 with TRBJ1-2; D gene unclear. The CDR3 is 13 amino acids. V was cut by 3 bases and J by 5 bases, with 10 bases left in between. Germline assignment: CDR1 LNHDA and CDR2 SQIVND (reference sequence). DNA of the CDR3: TGTGCCAGTAGTATGGGTAGGAGTTATGGCTACACCTTC. Translation gives CASSMGRSYGYTF.

This chain uses TRBV7-2 with TRBJ2-5; 11 bases match TRBD2. The V and J ends lost 1 base and 5 bases, in that order; junction bases with no gene match: 9. CDR1 is SGHTA and CDR2 is FQGNSA in the germline V gene. CDR3 length: 17 amino acids. CDR3 nucleotide sequence: TGTGCCAGCAGCTTAGGGGCTAGCGGGGGGCGCCGGGAGACCCAGTACTTC. It specifies CASSLGASGGRRETQYF.

The rearrangement links TRBV5-1 to TRBJ2-7, with TRBD2 as a possible D gene (6 bases). Trimming left V 4 bases short and J 0 bases short, with 14 bases between. The CDR3 sequence is 15 residues long. Germline V lookup: CDR1 SGHRS, CDR2 YFSETQ. This CDR3 is CASSPKGGVSYEQYF. CDR3 in DNA: TGCGCCAGCAGCCCTAAGGGCGGGGTCTCCTACGAGCAGTACTTC. Combining the CDR3 with reference TRBV5-1 and TRBJ2-7 gives the whole variable domain KAGVTQTPRYLIKTRGQQVTLSCSPISGHRSVSWYQQTPGQGLQFLFEYFSETQRNKGNFPGRFSGRQFSNSRSEMNVSTLELGDSALYLCASSPKGGVSYEQYFGPGTRLTVT.

The chain has TRBV18 and TRBJ1-2; perhaps TRBD1 as D (5 bases). CDR3 length equals 12 residues. The V gene's germline CDR1 is KGHSH and CDR2 LQKENI. The V and J ends lost 0 bases and 7 bases respectively, with 6 bases between them. The CDR3 is CASSPPQGGYTF. CDR3 nucleotides: TGTGCCAGCTCACCACCTCAGGGTGGCTACACCTTC.

The rearrangement links TRBV12-3 or TRBV12-4 to TRBJ1-1; D ambiguous. This CDR3 has 13 amino acids. V shed 4 bases and J shed 1 base, with 7 bases lying between them. The CDR3 DNA reads TGTGCCAGCAGTTGGGGTACGAACACTGAAGCTTTCTTT. Protein product: CASSWGTNTEAFF.

This rearrangement joins TRBV28 to TRBJ1-5; D uncertain. Trimming removed 7 bases at V and 7 bases at J, with 11 bases between. Germline CDR1 MDHEN, CDR2 SYDVKM. The CDR3 has 12 amino acids. The CDR3 sequence: CASTPEEQPQHF. The CDR3, as DNA: TGTGCCAGCACCCCAGAGGAACAGCCCCAGCATTTT.

This chain uses TRBV11-3 with TRBJ2-3; 8 bases are a match to TRBD2. The CDR3 extends over 15 amino acids. Per the germline V gene, CDR1 is SGHNT and CDR2 is YENEEA. V lost 3 bases, J lost 3 bases, and 5 bases stayed unmatched. The CDR3: CASSLGSGETDTQYF. CDR3 DNA sequence: TGTGCCAGCAGCTTGGGTAGCGGGGAGACAGATACGCAGTATTTT. Variable domain in full (rest from reference TRBV11-3 and TRBJ2-3): EAGVVQSPRYKIIEKKQPVAFWCNPISGHNTLYWYLQNLGQGPELLIRYENEEAVDDSQLPKDRFSAERLKGVDSTLKIQPAELGDSAVYLCASSLGSGETDTQYFGPGTRLTVL.

As DNA, the CDR3 is TGTGCCAGCTCACCCTCGACAGGGGATCCAGATACGCAGTATTTT. Translation gives CASSPSTGDPDTQYF. The chain combines TRBV18 with TRBJ2-3; 8 bases are shared with TRBD1. This CDR3 region has 15 residues. Germline V gene lookup returns CDR1 KGHSH and CDR2 LQKENI. Losses at the gene ends were 3 bases for V and 4 bases for J; bases not matched to a gene: 6.

This chain joins TRBV3-1 (or the pseudogene TRBV3-2) and TRBJ2-5, with 12 bases that match TRBD1. CDR3 length: 18 residues. Germline assignment: CDR1 LGHDT and CDR2 YNNKEL (reference sequence). V lost 5 bases to trimming and J lost 5 bases; unmatched junction nucleotides: 15. The CDR3: CASSGPGTGGLLRETQYF. The CDR3 nucleotides read TGTGCCAGCAGCGGCCCCGGGACAGGGGGCCTCCTTCGGGAGACCCAGTACTTC.

The chain joins TRBV6-5 to TRBJ1-5; D ambiguous. Trimming stripped 4 bases from V and 7 bases from J, with 17 bases between. Germline assignment: CDR1 MNHEY and CDR2 SVGAGI. The CDR3 length is 15 residues. CDR3 sequence: CASSLSRMIGQPQHF. The CDR3 region has the DNA TGTGCCAGCAGTTTGAGTAGGATGATTGGACAGCCCCAGCATTTT.

This clone was detected once. V gene TRBV4-3 combines with J gene TRBJ2-7; D may be TRBD1 (5 bases). With 4 bases removed from V and 2 bases from J, the gap between germline ends came to 9 bases. The CDR3 loop spans 13 amino acids. The germline V gene has CDR1 LGHNA and CDR2 YSLEER. CDR3 sequence: CASSLRVAYEQYF. The CDR3 region has the DNA TGCGCCAGCAGCCTCAGGGTTGCCTACGAGCAGTACTTC.

The chain is built from TRBV4-3 and TRBJ1-1; D is ambiguous. V was cut by 1 base and J by 6 bases, with 9 bases left in between. The CDR3 covers 13 residues. The germline gives CDR1 LGHNA, CDR2 YSLEER. The CDR3: CASSQVWAAEAFF. The CDR3 DNA sequence: TGCGCCAGCAGCCAAGTTTGGGCGGCTGAAGCTTTCTTT.

The gene calls are TRBV7-3 and TRBJ1-3; D not certain. CDR3 length equals 13 residues. CDR1 is SGHTA, CDR2 FQGTGA, per germline. Trimming shortened V by 1 base and J by 0 bases, and 1 base separated the two germline ends. CDR3 loop: CASSLNSGNTIYF. CDR3 coding DNA: TGTGCCAGCAGCTTAAACTCTGGAAACACCATATATTTT.

This chain links TRBV18 with TRBJ1-2, with a tentative D call TRBD1 (5 bases). The length of the CDR3 is 14 residues. Germline CDR1 reads KGHSH; CDR2 reads LQKENI. V lost 3 bases to trimming and J lost 4 bases, with 12 bases between them. CDR3 residues: CASSPSVGGYGYTF. For the CDR3, the DNA is TGTGCCAGCTCACCCTCCGTGGGGGGCTATGGCTACACCTTC.

The rearrangement joins TRBV27 to TRBJ1-1; maybe TRBD1 (5 bases). Germline V gene sequence: CDR1 MNHEY, CDR2 SMNVEV (reference sequence). This CDR3 is built from 14 residues. Trimming removed 5 bases at V and 1 base at J, with 11 bases between. The CDR3: CASSVDRKNTEAFF. The DNA of the CDR3 is TGTGCCAGCAGTGTCGACAGAAAGAACACTGAAGCTTTCTTT.

The gene calls are TRBV5-1 and TRBJ2-2; no firm D call. Deletions cut 0 bases from V and 10 bases from J, with 7 bases between. CDR1 SGHRS and CDR2 YFSETQ come from the germline V gene. This CDR3 has 12 amino acids. The chain's CDR3 is CASSLEGVELFF. Written as DNA, the CDR3 is TGCGCCAGCAGCTTGGAAGGTGTGGAGCTGTTTTTT. Full variable domain (remainder filled in from reference TRBV5-1 and TRBJ2-2): KAGVTQTPRYLIKTRGQQVTLSCSPISGHRSVSWYQQTPGQGLQFLFEYFSETQRNKGNFPGRFSGRQFSNSRSEMNVSTLELGDSALYLCASSLEGVELFFGEGSRLTVL.

This sequence joins TRBV2 and TRBJ2-2, with D unclear. V gave up 3 bases and J gave up 4 bases, with 15 bases separating them. Germline CDR1 SNHLY, CDR2 FYNNEI. The CDR3 is 16 residues long. This chain's CDR3 is CASSDRATRSTGELFF. Here the CDR3 DNA reads TGTGCCAGCAGTGATCGGGCTACGCGATCCACCGGGGAGCTGTTTTTT.

The CDR3 region is CASGTDRKAFF. CDR3 coding DNA: TGTGCTAGTGGCACAGACAGGAAAGCTTTCTTT. The J gene is TRBJ1-1, the V gene TRBV12-5, with D possibly being TRBD1 (6 bases). Trimming cost V 6 bases and J 9 bases, with 11 bases left between them. The CDR3 extends over 11 amino acids. CDR1 is LGHNT and CDR2 is FRNRAP in the germline V gene.

CDR3 region: CASSRKIGRDEQFF. In DNA, the CDR3 is TGTGCCAGCAGCCGAAAGATCGGGAGGGATGAGCAGTTCTTC. The chain carries TRBV14 and TRBJ2-1; 8 positions match TRBD2. CDR1 and CDR2 from the germline V gene are SGHDN and FVKESK. V shed 4 bases, J shed 8 bases, and the junction held 7 bases outside the gene matches. The CDR3 is made up of 14 amino acids.

The J gene is TRBJ2-7, the V gene TRBV7-2, with 12 bases identical to TRBD2. This CDR3 is built from 16 residues. V lost 4 bases and J lost 2; bases outside the gene matches: 6. CDR1 is SGHTA, CDR2 FQGNSA, per germline. The CDR3 DNA reads TGTGCCAGCAGCTGGAGACTAGCGGGAGTTCCCTACGAGCAGTACTTC. Translation gives CASSWRLAGVPYEQYF.

V usage is TRBV6-1 and J usage is TRBJ2-7, with D hard to call. Germline V CDR1 and CDR2: MNHNS, SASEGT. V was cut by 1 base and J by 3 bases, with 4 bases left in between. The CDR3 runs to 12 residues. Here the CDR3 reads CASSEGGYEQYF. CDR3 in DNA: TGTGCCAGCAGTGAAGGGGGCTACGAGCAGTACTTC.

The rearrangement uses TRBV4-3 and TRBJ1-4; no firm D call. Per the germline V gene, CDR1 is LGHNA and CDR2 is YSLEER. Trimming pared 2 bases from V and 6 bases from J, leaving 7 bases between. This CDR3 contains 13 residues. CDR3 sequence (DNA): TGCGCCAGCAGCCAACCCCCGGATGAAAAACTGTTTTTT. Translation: CASSQPPDEKLFF.

J is TRBJ1-2 and V is TRBV25-1; TRBD1 aligns across 7 bases. The germline gives CDR1 MGHDK, CDR2 SYGVNS. Trimming cost V 6 bases and J 7 bases; bases outside gene matches: 5. The CDR3 has 12 residues. The CDR3 region is CASRGTVSGYTF. In DNA form, the CDR3 reads TGTGCCAGCAGGGGGACAGTCAGTGGCTACACCTTC.

This chain links TRBV27 with TRBJ1-2; TRBD1 matches at 7 bases. CDR1 and CDR2 (germline): MNHEY, SMNVEV (reference sequence). There are 13 residues in the CDR3. Trimming removed 5 bases from V and 2 bases from J; junction bases left unmatched: 2. CDR3 residues: CASSGTANYGYTF. As DNA, the CDR3 is TGTGCCAGCAGTGGGACAGCCAACTATGGCTACACCTTC.